What follows are 27 T cell receptor beta chains derived from one specimen sequenced in a study of OX40 agonist ivuxolimab in advanced cancers. Method: immunoSEQ multiplex PCR; TCRdb's copy keeps in-frame clones and lacks some. The sample carries 100,000 or so clones, 89% recorded once. The sample consisted of CD4+ or CD8+ T cells sorted from blood, taken in a trial of the OX40 agonist ivuxolimab. The receptor set was obtained from an adult with an advanced solid tumor such as melanoma, head and neck, liver or kidney cancer.

This chain connects TRBV29-1 to TRBJ2-2; possible D gene TRBD2, 6 bases. This CDR3 comprises 16 residues. Germline values: CDR1 SQVTM, CDR2 ANQGSEA. Trimming pared 4 bases from V and 0 bases from J, leaving 15 bases between. For the CDR3, the DNA is TGCAGCGTTGGTGGCAGGGAGGTAGCGAACACCGGGGAGCTGTTTTTT. Translation gives CSVGGREVANTGELFF.

J is TRBJ2-7 and V is TRBV2, with TRBD2 matching 10 bases. Germline trimming cut 5 bases from V and 6 bases from J; bases unmatched to any gene: 10. Looked up from germline, CDR1 is SNHLY and CDR2 is FYNNEI. CDR3 length: 15 residues. For the CDR3, the DNA is TGTGCCAGCAGTCATTCTAGCGGGAGTCGGTCCGAGCAGTACTTC. Amino acid sequence: CASSHSSGSRSEQYF.

The V and J genes are TRBV7-6 and TRBJ1-3; no definite D call. The CDR3 is made up of 13 amino acids. Germline V lookup: CDR1 SGHVS, CDR2 FNYEAQ. Trimming removed 6 bases from V and 1 base from J, with 7 bases in between. CDR3 residues: CASRPGSGNTIYF. The CDR3, as DNA: TGTGCCAGCAGGCCAGGTTCTGGAAACACCATATATTTT.

The chain combines TRBV9 with TRBJ2-3; TRBD2 agrees at 8 bases. This CDR3 has 15 amino acids. Germline trimming cut 2 bases from V and 5 bases from J; bases unmatched to any gene: 7. Germline assignment: CDR1 SGDLS and CDR2 YYNGEE. The CDR3 protein is CASSVSGVLGDTQYF. The CDR3 DNA is TGTGCCAGCAGCGTTAGCGGGGTTCTTGGAGATACGCAGTATTTT.

V is TRBV6-5 and J is TRBJ1-3; no firm D call. Germline values: CDR1 MNHEY, CDR2 SVGAGI. Trimming cost V 7 bases and J 4 bases, with 5 bases left between them. The CDR3 loop spans 11 amino acids. CDR3 sequence reads: CASKFGNTIYF. The DNA for the CDR3 is TGTGCCAGCAAGTTCGGAAACACCATATATTTT.

The J gene is TRBJ2-7, the V gene TRBV7-9, with 8 bases lining up with TRBD2. Germline V CDR1 and CDR2: SEHNR, FQNEAQ (reference sequence). V lost 5 bases and J lost 1; bases outside the gene matches: 7. The CDR3 length is 15 residues. The CDR3 here is CASSPGGPRSYEQYF. DNA for the CDR3: TGTGCCAGCAGCCCGGGGGGGCCGAGGTCCTACGAGCAGTACTTC.

The chain joins TRBV5-1 to TRBJ1-2; 7 nucleotides line up with TRBD1. The J segment lost 4 bases and the V segment lost 1 base, leaving 1 base of the junction unmatched. This CDR3 contains 13 residues. The germline CDR1 and CDR2 sequences are SGHRS and YFSETQ. The DNA of the CDR3 is TGCGCCAGCAGCTTGACAGGGGTCTATGGCTACACCTTC. It encodes CASSLTGVYGYTF.

The chain recombines TRBV5-4 with TRBJ1-2, with D uncertain. Trimming removed 1 base from V and 6 bases from J, with 13 bases in between. This CDR3 contains 14 residues. Germline CDR1 is SGHNT and CDR2 is YYREEE (reference sequence). The CDR3 here is CASSLSLLTHGYTF. In nucleotides, the CDR3 is TGTGCCAGCAGCTTGTCTCTGCTTACCCATGGCTACACCTTC.

The J gene is TRBJ1-5, the V gene TRBV2; 9 nucleotides agree with TRBD1. With 6 bases clipped from V and 7 bases from J, the junction kept 7 bases outside the gene matches. Looked up from germline, CDR1 is SNHLY and CDR2 is FYNNEI. This CDR3 contains 14 residues. CDR3 bases: TGTGCCAGCAGCGCCGACAGGGGGAACCAGCCCCAGCATTTT. It yields the protein CASSADRGNQPQHF.

This clone was detected a few times. The chain combines TRBV5-4 with TRBJ1-2, with a tentative D call TRBD1 (6 bases). Trimming stripped 2 bases from V and 8 bases from J, with 13 bases between. CDR3 length: 13 amino acids. Germline values: CDR1 SGHNT, CDR2 YYREEE (reference sequence). The CDR3 is CASSLQGVGGYTF. The CDR3 DNA follows: TGTGCCAGCAGCTTACAGGGTGTCGGGGGCTACACCTTC.

The chain uses TRBV11-1 and TRBJ1-5, with no clear D. The CDR3 covers 14 residues. The V gene lost 2 bases and the J gene lost 2 bases, with 7 bases spanning the gap. Germline-derived CDR1 and CDR2 are SGHAT and FQDESV (reference sequence). For the CDR3, the DNA is TGTGCCAGCAGCTTAACGGGTGGCAATCAGCCCCAGCATTTT. This sequence encodes CASSLTGGNQPQHF.

The chain combines TRBV6-1 with TRBJ2-1; maybe TRBD2 (6 bases). The V and J ends lost 1 base and 6 bases respectively, with 10 bases between them. Germline V gene sequence: CDR1 MNHNS, CDR2 SASEGT. The CDR3 runs to 14 residues. CDR3 sequence (DNA): TGTGCCAGCAGTGAAGGTTGGCGGGGCAATGAGCAGTTCTTC. Its translation is CASSEGWRGNEQFF.

This chain joins TRBV7-8 and TRBJ1-1; unclear D gene. This CDR3 is 13 amino acids long. Trimming removed 0 bases at V and 1 base at J, with 3 bases between. The germline V gene has CDR1 SGHVS and CDR2 FQNEAQ. The CDR3 DNA is TGTGCCAGCAGCTTAGCGGGGAACACTGAAGCTTTCTTT. Amino acids: CASSLAGNTEAFF.

V and J are TRBV6-5 and TRBJ1-5, with D perhaps TRBD1 (6 bases). The CDR3 runs to 13 residues. V was shortened by 5 bases and J by 6 bases, with 11 bases between the two germline ends. Germline-derived CDR1 and CDR2 are MNHEY and SVGAGI. The CDR3 nucleotides are TGTGCCAGCAGTCTTTACAGGGCTCAGCCCCAGCATTTT. The encoded protein is CASSLYRAQPQHF.

The chain carries TRBV9 and TRBJ1-3; TRBD1 is a possible D gene (5 bases). Between the trimmed V and J ends, which lost 0 bases and 4 bases, there was a span of 14 bases. This CDR3 region has 16 residues. Looked up from germline, CDR1 is SGDLS and CDR2 is YYNGEE. Here the CDR3 reads CASSVGTGDEGNTIYF. The CDR3 bases are TGTGCCAGCAGCGTAGGTACGGGGGACGAAGGAAACACCATATATTTT.

This clone was counted a few times. This chain connects TRBV2 to TRBJ1-2; 11 nucleotides align to TRBD1. CDR3 length: 14 residues. The germline V gene has CDR1 SNHLY and CDR2 FYNNEI. Losses at the gene ends were 9 bases for V and 5 bases for J; bases not matched to a gene: 8. The CDR3 loop is CASEDRGLGYGYTF. The CDR3 region has the DNA TGTGCCAGTGAGGACAGGGGGCTTGGGTATGGCTACACCTTC.

The chain has TRBV9 and TRBJ2-1; TRBD2 matches 13 bases. The V segment lost 4 bases and the J segment 7 bases; nucleotides outside the gene matches: 5. The CDR3 is 15 amino acids. CDR1 and CDR2 from the germline V gene are SGDLS and YYNGEE. The CDR3 reads CASSPLAGGWNEQFF. CDR3 sequence (DNA): TGTGCCAGCAGCCCACTAGCGGGAGGGTGGAATGAGCAGTTCTTC.

This clone was observed a few times. The J gene is TRBJ1-2, the V gene TRBV11-2; 10 bases are a match to TRBD1. V shed 5 bases and J 8 bases; nucleotides not matched to a gene: 11. CDR1 is SGHAT and CDR2 is FQNNGV in the germline V gene. CDR3 length equals 15 residues. For the CDR3, the DNA is TGTGCCAGCAGCCGATTGACAGGGGGCGTTGAGGGCTACACCTTC. Amino acids: CASSRLTGGVEGYTF.

The V and J genes are TRBV5-1 and TRBJ2-7, with D perhaps being TRBD1 or TRBD2 (5 bases each). Trimming removed 2 bases at V and 5 bases at J, with 20 bases between. Germline lookup yields CDR1 SGHRS and CDR2 YFSETQ. The CDR3 is 16 amino acids. The CDR3 DNA follows: TGCGCCAGCAGCTTTTTGGCTTCAGGGCGGGCCAACGAGCAGTACTTC. Translated, it gives CASSFLASGRANEQYF. The whole variable domain, remainder taken from reference TRBV5-1 and TRBJ2-7, is KAGVTQTPRYLIKTRGQQVTLSCSPISGHRSVSWYQQTPGQGLQFLFEYFSETQRNKGNFPGRFSGRQFSNSRSEMNVSTLELGDSALYLCASSFLASGRANEQYFGPGTRLTVT.

In this sample, this clone turned up once. This chain links TRBV4-1 with TRBJ1-2; D is ambiguous. The CDR3 is 15 residues long. From germline, CDR1 is MGHRA and CDR2 YSYEKL. V was trimmed by 0 bases and J by 9 bases, leaving 17 bases between them. CDR3: CASSQDERVASRYTF. CDR3 nucleotide sequence: TGCGCCAGCAGCCAAGACGAAAGGGTGGCAAGCCGCTACACCTTC.

This sequence joins TRBV27 and TRBJ2-5; D is tentatively TRBD1 or TRBD2 (5 bases each). Trimming cost V 3 bases and J 4 bases, with 12 bases left between them. The CDR3 sequence is 14 residues long. In germline, CDR1 is MNHEY, CDR2 SMNVEV (reference sequence). The CDR3 reads CASSFGGSAETQYF. The DNA of the CDR3 is TGTGCCAGCAGTTTTGGGGGATCGGCAGAGACCCAGTACTTC.

This sequence joins TRBV6-1 and TRBJ1-3; D is perhaps TRBD1 (6 bases). Germline assignment: CDR1 MNHNS and CDR2 SASEGT. V was pared by 10 bases and J by 0 bases, with 13 bases between. CDR3 length: 14 amino acids. CDR3 amino acids: CATEVGASGNTIYF. The CDR3 nucleotides read TGTGCCACCGAAGTGGGGGCCTCTGGAAACACCATATATTTT.

The J gene is TRBJ1-2, the V gene TRBV7-9, with D possibly TRBD1 on 5 matching bases. Germline V gene sequence: CDR1 SEHNR, CDR2 FQNEAQ (reference sequence). This CDR3 spans 13 amino acids. Deletions cut 5 bases from V and 8 bases from J, with 15 bases between. CDR3: CASSLQGVEGYTF. CDR3 bases: TGTGCCAGCAGCCTACAAGGGGTGGAGGGCTACACCTTC.

The genes are TRBV29-1 and TRBJ2-5, with 8 bases that match TRBD1. Germline V lookup: CDR1 SQVTM, CDR2 ANQGSEA. The junction had 9 bases not matched to a gene; V was cut back by 4 bases and J by 5 bases. This CDR3 comprises 14 residues. The CDR3 nucleotides are TGCAGCGTTGGCAGCAGGGGGCTCGGGGAGACCCAGTACTTC. It specifies CSVGSRGLGETQYF.

The rearrangement uses TRBV13 and TRBJ2-2, with 12 bases lining up with TRBD1. With V trimmed by 5 bases and J by 5 bases, 6 bases remained unmatched. Germline V CDR1 and CDR2: PRHDT, FYEKMQ (reference sequence). CDR3 length: 16 residues. CDR3 bases: TGTGCCAGCAGCCCCGGGACAGGGGGCAGGACCGGGGAGCTGTTTTTT. Its translation: CASSPGTGGRTGELFF.

CDR3 protein: CASSPTRVHTQYF. As DNA, the CDR3 is TGTGCCAGCTCACCGACCAGGGTTCATACGCAGTATTTT. The chain combines TRBV18 with TRBJ2-3; D may be TRBD1 (5 bases). The CDR3 runs 13 residues. Germline lookup yields CDR1 KGHSH and CDR2 LQKENI. Deletions cut 3 bases from V and 7 bases from J, with 11 bases between.

This clone was detected only once. At one end the junction does not follow the germline gene, possibly because of a read error. The rearrangement links TRBV25-1 to TRBJ2-2, with D perhaps TRBD1 (8 bases). This CDR3 region has 13 residues. Looked up from germline, CDR1 is MGHDK and CDR2 is SYGVNS. CDR3 in DNA: TGTGCCAGCGCCCTAGGACAGGGAGGGGTGCTGTTTTTT. Translated, it gives CASALGQGGVLFF.